These 17 T cell receptor beta chains were all obtained from the same sample, sequenced in a study of blood T cell repertoires in COVID-19. The data were produced by immunoSEQ multiplex PCR, yet TCRdb's version contains in-frame clones alone and is incomplete. The sample records 410,000 or so clones, roughly 90% being singletons. The sequencing sample was made of peripheral blood. The receptors come from a woman aged 40 to 49 with COVID-19, enrolled during active disease.

The chain carries TRBV28 and TRBJ2-7; 7 bases line up with TRBD1. With V trimmed by 7 bases and J by 2 bases, 8 bases remained unmatched. In germline, CDR1 is MDHEN, CDR2 SYDVKM. The CDR3 extends over 14 amino acids. CDR3: CASIRQGNTYEQYF. CDR3 DNA: TGTGCCAGCATAAGACAGGGTAATACCTACGAGCAGTACTTC. The whole variable domain, remainder taken from reference TRBV28 and TRBJ2-7, is DVKVTQSSRYLVKRTGEKVFLECVQDMDHENMFWYRQDPGLGLRLIYFSYDVKMKEKGDIPEGYSVSREKKERFSLILESASTNQTSMYLCASIRQGNTYEQYFGPGTRLTVT.

The rearrangement joins TRBV12-3 or TRBV12-4 to TRBJ1-1; D is ambiguous. This CDR3 is built from 13 residues. V was clipped by 6 bases and J by 1 base, with 9 bases between them. The CDR3 DNA is TGTGCCAGCAGCGTCACTGAGAACACTGAAGCTTTCTTT. Its translation is CASSVTENTEAFF.

This clone was recorded once. V and J are TRBV7-3 and TRBJ1-6, with D possibly matching TRBD1 (6 bases). V shed 1 base and J shed 7 bases, with 8 bases lying between them. Germline CDR1 is SGHTA and CDR2 is FQGTGA. This CDR3 comprises 14 residues. The CDR3 DNA follows: TGTGCCAGCAGCTTAAGGCAGGGGAATTCACCCCTCCACTTT. This encodes CASSLRQGNSPLHF.

This clone is a singleton in its sample. The rearrangement joins TRBV6-5 to TRBJ1-1; D not certain. V lost 7 bases and J 1 base, leaving 10 bases between the germline ends. The CDR3 extends over 13 amino acids. Germline-derived CDR1 and CDR2 are MNHEY and SVGAGI. The CDR3 spells CASTPRGNTEAFF. In nucleotides, the CDR3 is TGTGCCAGCACCCCGCGGGGGAACACTGAAGCTTTCTTT.

The CDR3 coding sequence is TGTGCCAGCAGTCCATTGTTGAACACTGAAGCTTTCTTT. Translated, it gives CASSPLLNTEAFF. The chain links TRBV2 to TRBJ1-1; D is ambiguous. This CDR3 is built from 13 residues. V shed 5 bases and J shed 0 bases, with 7 bases lying between them. Germline assignment: CDR1 SNHLY and CDR2 FYNNEI.

The chain joins TRBV6-5 to TRBJ1-2, with D possibly matching TRBD1 (6 bases). From germline, CDR1 is MNHEY and CDR2 SVGAGI. The CDR3 spans 13 residues. V was cut by 5 bases and J by 4 bases, with 11 bases left in between. CDR3: CASSHRASYGYTF. CDR3 coding DNA: TGTGCCAGCAGTCACAGGGCCTCCTATGGCTACACCTTC.

The chain links TRBV6-5 to TRBJ1-4; possible D gene TRBD1, 6 bases. The CDR3 is made up of 14 amino acids. The V end lost 6 bases, the J end lost 4 bases, and 12 bases lay between the germline ends. Germline V gene data show CDR1 as MNHEY and CDR2 as SVGAGI. CDR3 sequence reads: CASRGGLNNEKLFF. CDR3 in DNA: TGTGCCAGCAGAGGGGGTCTGAATAATGAAAAACTGTTTTTT.

This chain links TRBV5-1 with TRBJ1-6, with 7 bases aligning to TRBD1. Trimming took 4 bases from V and 3 from J; bases not matched to a gene: 10. CDR1 and CDR2 from the germline V gene are SGHRS and YFSETQ. The CDR3 is 17 residues long. CDR3 nucleotide sequence: TGCGCCAGCAGCATCGAAACAGGGGAAGGCTATAATTCACCCCTCCACTTT. It codes for CASSIETGEGYNSPLHF.

V usage is TRBV19 and J usage is TRBJ1-1; D unclear. Germline values: CDR1 LNHDA, CDR2 SQIVND (reference sequence). CDR3 size: 13 residues. V shed 3 bases and J shed 6 bases, with 11 bases lying between them. The CDR3 reads CASSMGQRAEAFF. The CDR3 DNA reads TGTGCCAGTAGTATGGGCCAGCGGGCTGAAGCTTTCTTT. Filled out from reference TRBV19 and TRBJ1-1, the complete variable domain reads DGGITQSPKYLFRKEGQNVTLSCEQNLNHDAMYWYRQDPGQGLRLIYYSQIVNDFQKGDIAEGYSVSREKKESFPLTVTSAQKNPTAFYLCASSMGQRAEAFFGQGTRLTVV.

The chain uses TRBV27 and TRBJ2-7; weak D call: TRBD1 (5 bases). The V end was cut by 2 bases, the J end by 9 bases, with 14 bases between. Germline V lookup: CDR1 MNHEY, CDR2 SMNVEV (reference sequence). This CDR3 has 13 residues. CDR3: CASSLRATVTQYF. Here the CDR3 DNA reads TGTGCCAGCAGTTTAAGGGCGACAGTTACGCAGTACTTC.

V usage is TRBV30 and J usage is TRBJ2-3; 8 bases agree with TRBD1. J lost 6 bases, V lost 3 bases, and 11 bases had no gene match. Germline V lookup: CDR1 GTSNPN, CDR2 SVGIG (reference sequence). The CDR3 has 15 amino acids. The CDR3 DNA is TGTGCCTGGAGGGAAGACAGGGGCCGGGCGGATACGCAGTATTTT. Its translation is CAWREDRGRADTQYF.

The CDR3 DNA reads TGTGCCAGCAGCCTCGGGACTAGCGGGCCCTACGAGCAGTACTTC. Translated, it gives CASSLGTSGPYEQYF. The chain has TRBV3-1 (or the pseudogene TRBV3-2) and TRBJ2-7; 12 bases line up with TRBD2. The V and J ends lost 4 bases and 2 bases, in that order; junction bases with no gene match: 3. From germline, CDR1 is LGHDT and CDR2 YNNKEL (reference sequence). The CDR3 spans 15 residues.

The chain recombines TRBV14 with TRBJ1-2, with TRBD1 matching 8 bases. V trimming: 2 bases; J trimming: 4 bases; junction bases outside the gene matches: 6. The CDR3 is made up of 15 amino acids. Germline CDR1 is SGHDN and CDR2 is FVKESK. The CDR3 is CASSQMEGTGYGYTF. CDR3 bases: TGTGCCAGCAGCCAAATGGAGGGGACAGGCTATGGCTACACCTTC.

The gene calls are TRBV10-3 and TRBJ1-1; TRBD1 might be the D (5 bases). Germline V lookup: CDR1 ENHRY, CDR2 SYGVKD. This CDR3 spans 14 amino acids. V gave up 2 bases and J gave up 0 bases, with 7 bases separating them. The CDR3 DNA follows: TGTGCCATCAGTGAGCTACAGGTGAACACTGAAGCTTTCTTT. Its translation is CAISELQVNTEAFF.

The chain links TRBV7-2 to TRBJ2-1, with TRBD2 matching 13 bases. V was pared by 4 bases and J by 7 bases, with 10 bases of the junction left unmatched. There are 17 residues in the CDR3. CDR1 and CDR2 from the germline V gene are SGHTA and FQGNSA. The CDR3 region has the DNA TGTGCCAGCAGCTCCCCCTCCGGGACTAGCGGGGTTAATGAGCAGTTCTTC. Translation gives CASSSPSGTSGVNEQFF.

This clone was recorded once. The rearrangement links TRBV24-1 to TRBJ1-5, with D hard to call. Per the germline V gene, CDR1 is KGHDR and CDR2 is SFDVKD. The V end lost 2 bases, the J end lost 9 bases, and 4 bases lay between the germline ends. CDR3 length: 11 residues. For the CDR3, the DNA is TGTGCCACCAGTGATTCAGGGCCCCAGCATTTT. Residues: CATSDSGPQHF.

The V and J genes are TRBV3-1 (or the pseudogene TRBV3-2) and TRBJ1-1; TRBD1 matches at 8 bases. Germline trimming cut 3 bases from V and 3 bases from J; bases unmatched to any gene: 6. From germline, CDR1 is LGHDT and CDR2 YNNKEL (reference sequence). This CDR3 region has 15 residues. This CDR3 reads CASSQRQGPDTEAFF. CDR3 nucleotide sequence: TGTGCCAGCAGCCAGAGACAGGGGCCGGACACTGAAGCTTTCTTT.